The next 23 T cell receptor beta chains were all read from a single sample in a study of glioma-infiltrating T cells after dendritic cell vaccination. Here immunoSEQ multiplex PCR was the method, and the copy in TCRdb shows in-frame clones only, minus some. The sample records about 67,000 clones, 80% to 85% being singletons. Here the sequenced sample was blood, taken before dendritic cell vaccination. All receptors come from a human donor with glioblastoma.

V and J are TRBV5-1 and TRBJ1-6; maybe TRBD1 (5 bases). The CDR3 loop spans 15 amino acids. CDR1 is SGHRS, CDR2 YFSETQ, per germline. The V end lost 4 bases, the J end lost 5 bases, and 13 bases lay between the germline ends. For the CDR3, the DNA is TGCGCCAGCAGCATGGGGACGGAGGATAATTCACCCCTCCACTTT. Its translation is CASSMGTEDNSPLHF.

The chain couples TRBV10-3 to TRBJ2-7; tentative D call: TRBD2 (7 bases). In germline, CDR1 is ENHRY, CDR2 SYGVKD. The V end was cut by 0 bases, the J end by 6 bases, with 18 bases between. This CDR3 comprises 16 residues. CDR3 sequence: CAISESGGGASIEQYF. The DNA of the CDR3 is TGTGCCATCAGTGAGTCTGGAGGGGGGGCTTCGATCGAGCAGTACTTC.

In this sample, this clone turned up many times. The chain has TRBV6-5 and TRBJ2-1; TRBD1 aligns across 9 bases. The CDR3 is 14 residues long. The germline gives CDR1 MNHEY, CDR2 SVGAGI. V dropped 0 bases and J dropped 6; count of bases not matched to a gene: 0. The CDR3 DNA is TGTGCCAGCAGTTACTCGACAGGGGGCAATGAGCAGTTCTTC. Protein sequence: CASSYSTGGNEQFF.

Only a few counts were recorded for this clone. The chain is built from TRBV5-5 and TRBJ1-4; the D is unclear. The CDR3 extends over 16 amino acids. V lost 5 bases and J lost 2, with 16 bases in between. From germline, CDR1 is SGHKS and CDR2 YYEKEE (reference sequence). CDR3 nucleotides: TGTGCCAGCAGTTTTAACTTGGAGGGCACTAATGAAAAACTGTTTTTT. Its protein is CASSFNLEGTNEKLFF. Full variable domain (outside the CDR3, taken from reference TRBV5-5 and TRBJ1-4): DAGVTQSPTHLIKTRGQQVTLRCSPISGHKSVSWYQQVLGQGPQFIFQYYEKEERGRGNFPDRFSARQFPNYSSELNVNALLLGDSALYLCASSFNLEGTNEKLFFGSGTQLSVL.

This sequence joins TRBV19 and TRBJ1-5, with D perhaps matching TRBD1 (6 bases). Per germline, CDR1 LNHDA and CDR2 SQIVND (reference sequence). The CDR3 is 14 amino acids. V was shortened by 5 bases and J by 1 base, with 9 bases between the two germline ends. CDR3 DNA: TGTGCCAGTAGTGAAGGGGGAAGCAATCAGCCCCAGCATTTT. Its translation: CASSEGGSNQPQHF.

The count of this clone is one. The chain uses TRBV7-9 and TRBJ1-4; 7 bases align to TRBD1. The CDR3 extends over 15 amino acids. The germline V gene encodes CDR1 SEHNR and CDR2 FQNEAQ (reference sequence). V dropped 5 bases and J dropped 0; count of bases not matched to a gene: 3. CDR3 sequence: CASSRQGATNEKLFF. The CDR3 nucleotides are TGTGCCAGCAGCCGTCAGGGGGCAACTAATGAAAAACTGTTTTTT.

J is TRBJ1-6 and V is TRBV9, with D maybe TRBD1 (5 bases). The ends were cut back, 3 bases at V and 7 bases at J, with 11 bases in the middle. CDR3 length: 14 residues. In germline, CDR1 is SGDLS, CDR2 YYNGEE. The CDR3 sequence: CASSAGGSNSPLHF. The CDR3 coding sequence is TGTGCCAGCAGCGCTGGGGGGTCGAATTCACCCCTCCACTTT.

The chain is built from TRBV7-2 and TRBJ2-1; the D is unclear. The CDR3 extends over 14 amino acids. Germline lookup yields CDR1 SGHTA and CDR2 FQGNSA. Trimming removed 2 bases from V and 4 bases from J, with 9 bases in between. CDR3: CASSLMGLYNEQFF. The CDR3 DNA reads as TGTGCCAGCAGCTTAATGGGCCTGTACAATGAGCAGTTCTTC.

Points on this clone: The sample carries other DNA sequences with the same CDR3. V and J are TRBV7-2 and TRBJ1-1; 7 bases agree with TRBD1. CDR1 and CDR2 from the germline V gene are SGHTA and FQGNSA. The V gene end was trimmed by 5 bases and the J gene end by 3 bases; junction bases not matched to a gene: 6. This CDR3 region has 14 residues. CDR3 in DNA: TGTGCCAGCAGCCCCCCCGGGACAGACACTGAAGCTTTCTTT. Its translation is CASSPPGTDTEAFF.

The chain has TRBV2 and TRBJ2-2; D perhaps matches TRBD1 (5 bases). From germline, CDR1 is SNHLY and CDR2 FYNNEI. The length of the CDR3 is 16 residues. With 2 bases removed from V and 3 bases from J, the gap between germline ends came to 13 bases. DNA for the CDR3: TGTGCCAGCAGTGAAAGGGATGGCAGGGACACCGGGGAGCTGTTTTTT. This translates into CASSERDGRDTGELFF.

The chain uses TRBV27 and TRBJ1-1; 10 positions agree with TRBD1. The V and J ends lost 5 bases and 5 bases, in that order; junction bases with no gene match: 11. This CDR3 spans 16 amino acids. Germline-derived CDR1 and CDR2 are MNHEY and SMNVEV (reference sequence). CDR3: CASSPLDRGLRTEAFF. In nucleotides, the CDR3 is TGTGCCAGCAGTCCCTTAGACAGGGGGCTCAGGACTGAAGCTTTCTTT.

As DNA, the CDR3 is TGTGCCTGGAGCGGGGGGAATGCTGGCGAGCAGTACTTC. It codes for CAWSGGNAGEQYF. The chain links TRBV30 to TRBJ2-7; 7 nucleotides agree with TRBD2. The V gene end was trimmed by 3 bases and the J gene end by 6 bases; junction bases not matched to a gene: 8. This CDR3 spans 13 amino acids. The V gene's germline CDR1 is GTSNPN and CDR2 SVGIG (reference sequence).

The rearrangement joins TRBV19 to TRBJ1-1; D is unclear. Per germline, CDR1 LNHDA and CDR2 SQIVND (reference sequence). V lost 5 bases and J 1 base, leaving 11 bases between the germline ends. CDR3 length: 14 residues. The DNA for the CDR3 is TGTGCCAGTAGTGCAACCTATCAGAACACTGAAGCTTTCTTT. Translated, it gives CASSATYQNTEAFF. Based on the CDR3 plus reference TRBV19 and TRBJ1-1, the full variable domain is DGGITQSPKYLFRKEGQNVTLSCEQNLNHDAMYWYRQDPGQGLRLIYYSQIVNDFQKGDIAEGYSVSREKKESFPLTVTSAQKNPTAFYLCASSATYQNTEAFFGQGTRLTVV.

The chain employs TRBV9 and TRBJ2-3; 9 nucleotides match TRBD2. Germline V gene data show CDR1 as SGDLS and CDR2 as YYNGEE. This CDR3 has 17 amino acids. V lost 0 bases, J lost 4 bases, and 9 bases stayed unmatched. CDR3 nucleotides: TGTGCCAGCAGCGTAGTCGCGGGCGGGGGGGCCTCAGATACGCAGTATTTT. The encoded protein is CASSVVAGGGASDTQYF.

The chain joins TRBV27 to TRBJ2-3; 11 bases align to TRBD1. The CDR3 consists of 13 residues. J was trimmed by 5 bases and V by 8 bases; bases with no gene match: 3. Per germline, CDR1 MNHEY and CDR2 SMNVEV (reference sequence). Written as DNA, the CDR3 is TGTGCCAGCTCCGGGACAGGGGGAGATACGCAGTATTTT. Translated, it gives CASSGTGGDTQYF.

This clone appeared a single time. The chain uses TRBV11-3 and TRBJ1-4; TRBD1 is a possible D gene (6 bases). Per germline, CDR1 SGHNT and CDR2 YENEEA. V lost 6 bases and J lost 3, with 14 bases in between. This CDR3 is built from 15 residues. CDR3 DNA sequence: TGTGCCAGCAGGCTCCACAACAGGGCTAATGAAAAACTGTTTTTT. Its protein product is CASRLHNRANEKLFF.

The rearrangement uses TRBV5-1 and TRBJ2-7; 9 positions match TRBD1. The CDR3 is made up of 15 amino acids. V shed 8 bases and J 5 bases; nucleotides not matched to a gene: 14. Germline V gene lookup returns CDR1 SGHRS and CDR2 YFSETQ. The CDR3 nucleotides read TGCGCCAGAAGCGCTTTTGGACAGGGGTGGGACGAGCAGTACTTC. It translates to CARSAFGQGWDEQYF.

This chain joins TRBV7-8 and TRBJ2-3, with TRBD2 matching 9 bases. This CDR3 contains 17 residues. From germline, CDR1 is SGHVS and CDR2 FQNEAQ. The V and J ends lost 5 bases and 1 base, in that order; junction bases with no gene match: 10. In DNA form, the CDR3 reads TGTGCCAGCAGCCTTCCAGGGACTAGCCCACGCACAGATACGCAGTATTTT. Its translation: CASSLPGTSPRTDTQYF.

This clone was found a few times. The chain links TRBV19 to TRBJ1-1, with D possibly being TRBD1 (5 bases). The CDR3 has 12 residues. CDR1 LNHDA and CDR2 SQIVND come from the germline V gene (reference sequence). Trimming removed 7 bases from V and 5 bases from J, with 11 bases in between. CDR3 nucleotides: TGTGCCAGTACCACGGGGGGGACTGAAGCTTTCTTT. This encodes CASTTGGTEAFF.

CDR3 protein: CASSIDWGRKDTQYF. CDR3 in DNA: TGTGCCAGTAGTATAGATTGGGGGAGGAAAGATACGCAGTATTTT. This chain uses TRBV19 with TRBJ2-3; D is perhaps TRBD2 (6 bases). Per the germline V gene, CDR1 is LNHDA and CDR2 is SQIVND (reference sequence). The CDR3 extends over 15 amino acids. Trimming removed 0 bases at V and 5 bases at J, with 12 bases between.

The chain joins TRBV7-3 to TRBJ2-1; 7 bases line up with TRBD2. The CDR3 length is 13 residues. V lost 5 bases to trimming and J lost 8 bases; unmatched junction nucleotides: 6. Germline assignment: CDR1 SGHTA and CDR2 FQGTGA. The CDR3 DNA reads TGTGCCAGCAGCCTCGGACTAGGGGATGAGCAGTTCTTC. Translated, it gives CASSLGLGDEQFF.

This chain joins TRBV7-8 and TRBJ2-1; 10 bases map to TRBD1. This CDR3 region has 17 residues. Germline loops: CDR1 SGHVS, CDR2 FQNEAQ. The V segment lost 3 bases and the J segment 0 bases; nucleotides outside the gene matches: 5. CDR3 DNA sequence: TGTGCCAGCAGCTTTCGACAGGGGGCCCTCTCCTACAATGAGCAGTTCTTC. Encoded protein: CASSFRQGALSYNEQFF.

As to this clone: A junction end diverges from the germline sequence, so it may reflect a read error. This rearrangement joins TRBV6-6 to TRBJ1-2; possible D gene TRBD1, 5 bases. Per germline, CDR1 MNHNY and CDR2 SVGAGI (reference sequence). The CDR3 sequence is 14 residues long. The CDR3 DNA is TGTACCAGCAGTTCAGGGCAGGAGTCGGCTGGCTACACCTTC. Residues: CTSSSGQESAGYTF.